One sample yielded the 19 T cell receptor beta chains listed below, sequenced in a study of somatic mutations in cytotoxic T cells in rheumatoid arthritis. TCRdb's table, derived via immunoSEQ multiplex PCR, lists solely in-frame clones and lacks some. The sample records 35,000 to 40,000 clones, roughly four fifths being singletons. The sequenced sample was CD8+ T cells sorted from blood. Source of these receptors: a man aged 40-50 years in good health.

CDR3 in amino acids: CASSTRTGNYEQYF. For the CDR3, the DNA is TGTGCCAGCAGTACCCGGACGGGAAACTACGAGCAGTACTTC. The chain joins TRBV6-1 to TRBJ2-7, with a possible D match to TRBD2 (5 bases). The CDR3 is 14 amino acids. Germline V gene data show CDR1 as MNHNS and CDR2 as SASEGT. Trimming took 5 bases from V and 3 from J, leaving 14 bases between them.

The chain recombines TRBV2 with TRBJ1-5; 8 bases match TRBD1. CDR1 is SNHLY and CDR2 is FYNNEI in the germline V gene. The V gene end was trimmed by 3 bases and the J gene end by 0 bases; junction bases not matched to a gene: 1. CDR3 length: 15 amino acids. Here the CDR3 DNA reads TGTGCCAGCAGTGAGCAGGGGGCTAGCAATCAGCCCCAGCATTTT. Translated: CASSEQGASNQPQHF.

CDR3 DNA sequence: TGCGCCAGCAGCTTGGCCGCAGCGGGAGCATACGAGCAGTACTTC. Translated, it gives CASSLAAAGAYEQYF. The gene calls are TRBV5-1 and TRBJ2-7, with 8 bases matching TRBD2. From germline, CDR1 is SGHRS and CDR2 YFSETQ. Unmatched junction bases numbered 6, after V lost 0 bases and J lost 4 bases. The CDR3 is made up of 15 amino acids. Full variable domain (remainder filled in from reference TRBV5-1 and TRBJ2-7): KAGVTQTPRYLIKTRGQQVTLSCSPISGHRSVSWYQQTPGQGLQFLFEYFSETQRNKGNFPGRFSGRQFSNSRSEMNVSTLELGDSALYLCASSLAAAGAYEQYFGPGTRLTVT.

The V and J genes are TRBV11-2 and TRBJ2-7, with 9 bases aligning to TRBD2. Germline V CDR1 and CDR2: SGHAT, FQNNGV. CDR3 length: 18 residues. Trimming at V came to 1 base and at J to 4 bases, leaving 14 bases not matched to a gene. The CDR3 DNA sequence: TGTGCCAGCAGCTTAGGGTTTAGCGGGGGCGTGCTCTCTTACGAGCAGTACTTC. Translated, it gives CASSLGFSGGVLSYEQYF.

The rearrangement links TRBV20-1 to TRBJ2-7, with no clear D. The ends were cut back, 5 bases at V and 4 bases at J, with 6 bases in the middle. There are 10 residues in the CDR3. Germline V lookup: CDR1 DFQATT, CDR2 SNEGSKA (reference sequence). CDR3 amino acids: CSAGPYEQYF. CDR3 DNA: TGCAGTGCTGGCCCTTACGAGCAGTACTTC.

The CDR3 bases are TGTGCCTGGCACCGCCAGGGGGGCGAGCAGTTCTTC. Its protein product is CAWHRQGGEQFF. The V gene is TRBV30, the J gene TRBJ2-1; D possibly corresponds to TRBD1 (7 bases). Germline CDR1 is GTSNPN and CDR2 is SVGIG (reference sequence). This CDR3 is 12 amino acids long. V shed 5 bases and J shed 10 bases, with 15 bases lying between them.

This clone was seen a few times. This sample also contains other DNA sequences that code for the same CDR3. The chain links TRBV9 to TRBJ2-7, with TRBD2 as a possible D gene (6 bases). CDR3 length: 14 amino acids. Trimming left V 2 bases short and J 0 bases short, with 9 bases between. CDR1 and CDR2 (germline): SGDLS, YYNGEE. In nucleotides, the CDR3 is TGTGCCAGCAGCGTTGGGGGGAGCTCCTACGAGCAGTACTTC. Its translation is CASSVGGSSYEQYF. The variable domain in full, with the rest retrieved from reference TRBV9 and TRBJ2-7, is DSGVTQTPKHLITATGQRVTLRCSPRSGDLSVYWYQQSLDQGLQFLIQYYNGEERAKGNILERFSAQQFPDLHSELNLSSLELGDSALYFCASSVGGSSYEQYFGPGTRLTVT.

The chain recombines TRBV19 with TRBJ1-1, with D possibly being TRBD1 (6 bases). V lost 10 bases and J 2 bases, leaving 14 bases between the germline ends. CDR1 and CDR2 (germline): LNHDA, SQIVND (reference sequence). The CDR3 has 13 residues. CDR3: CATRQVGNTEAFF. For the CDR3, the DNA is TGTGCCACCCGACAGGTTGGCAACACTGAAGCTTTCTTT.

V gene TRBV4-1 combines with J gene TRBJ2-5, with 12 positions matching TRBD2. Germline values: CDR1 MGHRA, CDR2 YSYEKL. V lost 4 bases and J lost 4; bases outside the gene matches: 7. The CDR3 is 16 amino acids. CDR3 nucleotides: TGCGCCAGCAGCCCATCACTAGCGGGAGGTGGAGAGACCCAGTACTTC. Amino acid sequence: CASSPSLAGGGETQYF.

This clone was counted once. The V call is TRBV28, the J call TRBJ2-7; 11 bases are shared with TRBD2. The CDR3 spans 16 residues. The V gene end was trimmed by 3 bases and the J gene end by 2 bases; junction bases not matched to a gene: 6. Germline CDR1 MDHEN, CDR2 SYDVKM. CDR3 DNA: TGTGCCAGCAGTTTTCGCGGGACTAGCGGCACCTACGAGCAGTACTTC. It is translated as CASSFRGTSGTYEQYF.

The chain combines TRBV7-6 with TRBJ2-7, with 13 bases lining up with TRBD2. There are 17 residues in the CDR3. V lost 0 bases to trimming and J lost 5 bases; unmatched junction nucleotides: 7. In germline, CDR1 is SGHVS, CDR2 FNYEAQ. CDR3 residues: CASSLARTSGRGHEQYF. DNA for the CDR3: TGTGCCAGCAGCTTAGCAAGGACTAGCGGGAGAGGGCACGAGCAGTACTTC.

The chain links TRBV7-9 to TRBJ2-7; possible D gene TRBD2, 6 bases. The ends were cut back, 4 bases at V and 2 bases at J, with 18 bases in the middle. CDR3 length: 16 residues. Germline loops: CDR1 SEHNR, CDR2 FQNEAQ (reference sequence). The CDR3 loop reads CASSSTVEGRTYEQYF. In nucleotides, the CDR3 is TGTGCCAGCAGCTCTACGGTGGAGGGGAGGACCTACGAGCAGTACTTC.

This sequence joins TRBV2 and TRBJ1-4; 11 positions agree with TRBD1. CDR3 length: 15 residues. The germline CDR1 and CDR2 sequences are SNHLY and FYNNEI. V was pared by 6 bases and J by 4 bases, with 4 bases of the junction left unmatched. This chain's CDR3 is CASRGTGGGNEKLFF. In nucleotides, the CDR3 is TGTGCCAGCAGGGGGACAGGGGGAGGTAATGAAAAACTGTTTTTT.

About this clone: One end of the junction does not line up with germline, which may come from a read error. This chain connects TRBV4-3 to TRBJ2-7; D ambiguous. Per germline, CDR1 LGHNA and CDR2 YSLEER. The length of the CDR3 is 14 residues. CDR3 sequence reads: CASSQESRFYGQYF. CDR3 coding DNA: TGCGCCAGCAGCCAAGAGAGCCGGTTCTACGGGCAGTACTTC.

The chain carries TRBV4-2 and TRBJ2-1; a weak D match, TRBD2 (6 bases). The ends were cut back, 1 base at V and 6 bases at J, with 10 bases in the middle. The V gene's germline CDR1 is LGHNA and CDR2 YNFKEQ. This CDR3 comprises 14 residues. The chain's CDR3 is CASSQGGAGNEQFF. CDR3 DNA sequence: TGTGCCAGCAGCCAAGGGGGAGCGGGCAATGAGCAGTTCTTC.

The gene calls are TRBV5-6 and TRBJ1-2; D not resolved. Germline V gives CDR1 SGHDT, CDR2 YYEEEE. The CDR3 spans 12 residues. V lost 4 bases to trimming and J lost 8 bases, with 12 bases between them. CDR3 in DNA: TGTGCCAGCAGCATTCAACGAGGGGGCTACACCTTC. Its protein product is CASSIQRGGYTF.

A single count supports this clone. The V gene is TRBV7-8, the J gene TRBJ1-2; D uncertain. The V and J ends lost 1 base and 7 bases respectively, with 10 bases between them. This CDR3 has 13 residues. Germline CDR1 is SGHVS and CDR2 is FQNEAQ. The CDR3 reads CASSLGGQGGYTF. CDR3 DNA sequence: TGTGCCAGCAGCTTAGGCGGCCAAGGTGGCTACACCTTC. The variable domain in full, completed from reference TRBV7-8 and TRBJ1-2, reads GAGVSQSPRYKVAKRGQDVALRCDPISGHVSLFWYQQALGQGPEFLTYFQNEAQLDKSGLPSDRFFAERPEGSVSTLKIQRTQQEDSAVYLCASSLGGQGGYTFGSGTRLTVV.

This clone was counted once. This chain connects TRBV7-9 to TRBJ2-1, with unresolved D. The CDR3 length is 11 residues. Germline loops: CDR1 SEHNR, CDR2 FQNEAQ (reference sequence). The V gene lost 7 bases and the J gene lost 7 bases, with 8 bases spanning the gap. The CDR3 coding sequence is TGTGCCAGCACGAGTTCGAATGAGCAGTTCTTC. Its translation is CASTSSNEQFF.

This chain uses TRBV4-1 with TRBJ2-7, with TRBD1 matching 8 bases. The CDR3 contains 15 residues. CDR1 and CDR2 from the germline V gene are MGHRA and YSYEKL. V lost 1 base and J lost 0; bases outside the gene matches: 2. CDR3 DNA sequence: TGCGCCAGCAGCCAAGGTGACAGGGGCTCCTACGAGCAGTACTTC. Translation: CASSQGDRGSYEQYF.